This TCR beta chain originates from a study of CXCR3-negative and CXCR3-positive naive CD8 T cells. Study background: A total of 120 million to 150 million TRB reads was generated, with about 1.5 +/- 0.3 million per library.

With UMI labels, 5' RACE was used to prepare the TRB cDNA libraries. TCRdb re-called the 5' RACE reads; every CDR3 protein appears as one record, without DNA. The sample totals about 8,500 distinct CDR3 sequences. Germline lookup yields CDR1 SQVTM and CDR2 ANQGSEA. The CDR3 totals 15 residues. Findings of the study overall: Against CXCR3-negative naive cells, CXCR3-positive naive cells showed more hydrophobic TRB CDR3s.

In the case of this clonotype: Antigen unknown.

Sequenced sample: naive CXCR3- CD8+ T cells from blood. Stated subset: CD45RO-CCR7+CD27+CD95- naive CD8+ T cells lacking CXCR3 (TNR3-). This receptor was identified in a human donor in good health. Some clones in this sample may be carry-over from other donors' samples. The chain couples TRBV29-1 to TRBJ2-5; TCRdb picks TRBD2, but there is no DNA to check that call. The CDR3 sequence is CSVEDIAGAEETQYF.